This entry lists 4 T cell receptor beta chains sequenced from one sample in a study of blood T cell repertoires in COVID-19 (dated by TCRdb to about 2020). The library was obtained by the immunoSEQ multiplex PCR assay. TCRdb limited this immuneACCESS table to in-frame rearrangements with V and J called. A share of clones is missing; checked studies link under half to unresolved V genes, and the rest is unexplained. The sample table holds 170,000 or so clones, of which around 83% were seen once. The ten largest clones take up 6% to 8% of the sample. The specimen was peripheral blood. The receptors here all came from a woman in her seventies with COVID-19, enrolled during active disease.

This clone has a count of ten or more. The CDR3 here is CSVDRRTANEQFF. CDR3 in DNA: TGCAGCGTTGATAGAAGGACAGCGAATGAGCAGTTCTTC. This sequence joins TRBV29-1 and TRBJ2-1; D perhaps matches TRBD1 (6 bases). The CDR3 consists of 13 residues. V lost 3 bases and J lost 7, with 13 bases in between. Germline V lookup: CDR1 SQVTM, CDR2 ANQGSEA.

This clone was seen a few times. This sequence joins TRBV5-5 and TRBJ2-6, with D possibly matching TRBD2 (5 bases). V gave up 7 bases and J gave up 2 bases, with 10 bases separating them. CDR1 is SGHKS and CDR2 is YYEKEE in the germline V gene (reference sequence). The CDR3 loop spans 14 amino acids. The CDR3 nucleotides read TGTGCCAGCGGAGGTCTGGCTGGGGCCAACGTCCTGACTTTC. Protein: CASGGLAGANVLTF.

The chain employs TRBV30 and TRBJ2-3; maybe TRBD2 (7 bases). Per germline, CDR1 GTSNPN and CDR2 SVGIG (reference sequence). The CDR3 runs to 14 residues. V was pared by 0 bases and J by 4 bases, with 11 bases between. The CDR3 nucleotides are TGTGCCTGGAGTGTTAGGGGGGGACCAGATACGCAGTATTTT. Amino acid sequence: CAWSVRGGPDTQYF.

The chain's CDR3 is CASSPIIPSGRLDEQFF. In nucleotides, the CDR3 is TGTGCCAGCTCACCAATCATCCCTAGCGGGAGGCTGGATGAGCAGTTCTTC. The gene calls are TRBV18 and TRBJ2-1, with 11 bases matching TRBD2. V gave up 2 bases and J gave up 8 bases; unmatched junction bases: 11. Per germline, CDR1 KGHSH and CDR2 LQKENI. This CDR3 has 17 amino acids.